Detailed here is one T cell receptor beta chain. This clonotype was detected ten times or more. Its antigen remains unidentified. The record has no base qualities; no much larger clone is one base away. The source of the sample is a study of T-cell reconstitution after alpha-beta-depleted transplantation in children (dated by TCRdb to 2015 to 2016). About the investigation overall: Using TCR repertoire profiling, the study followed T-cell immune reconstitution in a quantitative way in children after TCRalphabeta/CD19-depleted allogeneic hematopoietic cell transplantation.

Taken from the germline V gene, the CDR1 and CDR2 loops are MNHNS and SASEGT. Trimmed from V: 4 bases; trimmed from J: 7 bases; junction bases lacking a gene match: 10. There are 16 amino acids in the CDR3, from cysteine to phenylalanine inclusive. Solely the CDR3 DNA is kept, with 48 bases framed from the first base. Library preparation used PCR. Sequencing relied on an Illumina HiSeq 2500. TCR library preparation used molecular barcoding, with unique molecular identifiers applied to normalize quantification of the TCRbeta repertoire. Using fastp at Q25 and MiXCR, TCRdb reprocessed the public reads and kept productive beta chains. Rows matching on CDR3 protein sequence are summarized as one entry with the most common DNA and genes. A total of around 200,000 distinct CDR3 sequences appear in this sample, around 7% of them only once. The top ten clones comprise roughly 3% of the sample.

Sample: PBMCs from the stem cell graft donor, taken from the stem cell graft. The chain joins TRBV6-1 to TRBJ2-2; 9 bases in between match TRBD1. This sequence originates from a human donor who donated a stem cell graft to a child with Wiskott-Aldrich syndrome. The bases read TGTGCCAGCAGTGGGTCGGACAGGGGTTTTTTCGGGGAGCTGTTTTTT. Its protein product is CASSGSDRGFFGELFF.